This record looks at one T cell receptor beta chain sequence and its context. Its antigen is not identified. Sequencing was performed with immunoSEQ multiplex PCR; in TCRdb, only in-frame clones are kept and a portion is missing. The profile shows about 120,000 clones, roughly 88% of them singletons. Trimming took 2 bases from V and 8 from J, leaving 10 bases between them. The CDR3 extends over 13 amino acids. This entry belongs to a study of T cell responses to AZD1222 COVID-19 vaccine. General study results and limits: Repertoires were obtained only post-peak T cell response.

The sequence derives from an adult in good health. The chain has TRBV12-3 or TRBV12-4 and TRBJ1-3; tentative D call: TRBD1 (6 bases). Here the sequenced sample was peripheral blood, taken on day 0 of AZD1222 vaccination. The CDR3 nucleotides are TGTGCCAGCAGTTTAACAGGGCGCGACACCATATATTTT. Protein sequence: CASSLTGRDTIYF.